This TCR beta chain was documented in a study of shared clonotypes between healthy human individuals. Roughly 200 ng DNA, around 30,000 T cell genomes, went into each sorted-subset replicate PCR. Generated by immunoSEQ multiplex PCR, the TCRdb table keeps only in-frame clones and is missing some. The sample includes around 610,000 clones, roughly 95% of them seen just once. Unmatched junction bases numbered 5, after V lost 6 bases and J lost 1 base. The CDR3 consists of 14 residues. Per germline, CDR1 WNHNN and CDR2 SYGVQD (reference sequence). Selected positively for CCR7 and CD45RO-negative, naive CD8 cells excluded terminally differentiated effector memory CD45RA+ cells.

The receptor's source is a woman aged 30 to 39 in good health. The source material was naive CD8+ T cells sorted from blood. The chain is built from TRBV10-1 and TRBJ1-1; 7 nucleotides align to TRBD1. In DNA form, the CDR3 reads TGCGCCAGCAGCGCCGACAGGGCGAACACTGAAGCTTTCTTT. Translating it yields CASSADRANTEAFF.